Shown below are 15 T cell receptor beta chains from a single sample sequenced in a study of identical twins. TCRdb re-derived calls from the 5' RACE reads in MiXCR, one entry per CDR3 protein. The sample has approximately 530,000 distinct CDR3 sequences, about 22% seen once. These records were also assigned to another study, of yellow fever vaccine responses in identical twins.

The specimen sequenced was CD4+ T cells sorted from blood. These receptors were obtained from a woman between 18 and 29 years old in good health.

CDR3 sequence reads: CASSLMLSLTSSTDTQYF. The CDR3 DNA follows: TGTGCCAGCAGTTTAATGTTATCGCTTACCTCTAGCACAGATACGCAGTATTTT. The V gene is TRBV28, the J gene TRBJ2-3; D is undetermined. There are 18 residues in the CDR3. The V gene's germline CDR1 is MDHEN and CDR2 SYDVKM. V gave up 2 bases and J gave up 0 bases, with 18 bases separating them.

The chain links TRBV6-2 or TRBV6-3 to TRBJ2-1; the D gene is possibly TRBD1 (8 bases). Between the trimmed V and J ends, which lost 5 bases and 2 bases, there was a span of 16 bases. This CDR3 region has 16 residues. Germline CDR1 MNHEY, CDR2 SVGEGT. In nucleotides, the CDR3 is TGTGCCAGCAGTCACAGGGGGGGCCTTACCTACAATGAGCAGTTCTTC. It specifies CASSHRGGLTYNEQFF.

This clonotype was counted between two and nine times. The J gene is TRBJ2-2, the V gene TRBV4-1; D is undetermined. Deletions cut 4 bases from V and 0 bases from J, with 12 bases between. The CDR3 extends over 16 amino acids. Germline V gives CDR1 MGHRA, CDR2 YSYEKL. CDR3 amino acids: CASSRFFTTNTGELFF. The CDR3 nucleotides read TGCGCCAGCAGCCGATTTTTCACAACGAACACCGGGGAGCTGTTTTTT.

This chain joins TRBV12-3 or TRBV12-4 and TRBJ2-1; the D gene could be TRBD1 or TRBD2 (6 bases each). Deletions cut 3 bases from V and 9 bases from J, with 15 bases between. The CDR3 covers 14 residues. The CDR3 reads CASSLWGARGEQFF. DNA of the CDR3: TGTGCCAGCAGTTTGTGGGGGGCCCGGGGTGAGCAGTTCTTC.

V usage is TRBV24-1 and J usage is TRBJ2-1, with 9 bases matching TRBD1. CDR3 length equals 17 residues. Germline V CDR1 and CDR2: KGHDR, SFDVKD. V shed 3 bases, J shed 4 bases, and the junction held 9 bases outside the gene matches. CDR3 DNA: TGTGCCACCAGTGATGTAGGACAGGGGAAAAGTTACAATGAGCAGTTCTTC. Protein product: CATSDVGQGKSYNEQFF.

This clonotype appeared a single time. This chain connects TRBV20-1 to TRBJ2-3; perhaps TRBD2 as D (6 bases). Trimming pared 5 bases from V and 4 bases from J, leaving 13 bases between. Germline lookup yields CDR1 DFQATT and CDR2 SNEGSKA (reference sequence). The CDR3 has 13 residues. The CDR3 protein is CSARRGGPDTQYF. CDR3 DNA: TGCAGTGCTCGGCGGGGAGGTCCAGATACGCAGTATTTT.

This chain links TRBV29-1 with TRBJ1-2, with 9 bases lining up with TRBD1. Germline CDR1 reads SQVTM; CDR2 reads ANQGSEA. J gave up 1 base and V 5 bases, and 14 bases lay outside the gene matches. The CDR3 has 17 residues. CDR3 residues: CSVRPGTGNLLNYGYTF. CDR3 nucleotides: TGCAGCGTTCGACCCGGGACAGGGAACCTCCTTAACTATGGCTACACCTTC.

This clonotype showed up just a few times. The V and J genes are TRBV10-3 and TRBJ2-1; 11 positions match TRBD1. The germline CDR1 and CDR2 sequences are ENHRY and SYGVKD. The V gene end was trimmed by 10 bases and the J gene end by 6 bases; junction bases not matched to a gene: 2. The CDR3 consists of 12 residues. The CDR3 coding sequence is TGTGCCAGCGGGACAGGGGGCAATGAGCAGTTCTTC. Amino acids: CASGTGGNEQFF.

This clonotype was seen only a few times. The chain couples TRBV20-1 to TRBJ1-2, with D possibly matching TRBD1 (5 bases). The V and J ends lost 0 bases and 2 bases respectively, with 7 bases between them. Germline CDR1 DFQATT, CDR2 SNEGSKA (reference sequence). This CDR3 comprises 13 residues. The CDR3 is CSARDEGNYGYTF. In DNA, the CDR3 is TGCAGTGCTAGAGATGAGGGGAACTATGGCTACACCTTC.

The CDR3 reads CASSLEQVNYGYTF. The CDR3, as DNA: TGTGCCAGCAGCTTGGAGCAAGTGAACTATGGCTACACCTTC. The chain links TRBV5-6 to TRBJ1-2; no definite D call. In germline, CDR1 is SGHDT, CDR2 YYEEEE. The CDR3 contains 14 residues. The V end lost 0 bases, the J end lost 2 bases, and 8 bases lay between the germline ends.

The chain uses TRBV12-3 or TRBV12-4 and TRBJ2-3; TRBD2 might be the D (5 bases). V lost 3 bases and J 4 bases, leaving 14 bases between the germline ends. The CDR3 is 15 amino acids. CDR3 DNA: TGTGCCAGCAGTTTGGACTGGCGGTGGGCAGATACGCAGTATTTT. It translates to CASSLDWRWADTQYF.

V usage is TRBV5-1 and J usage is TRBJ2-3; D gene unclear. The germline gives CDR1 SGHRS, CDR2 YFSETQ. The V end lost 4 bases, the J end lost 6 bases, and 12 bases lay between the germline ends. This CDR3 is 13 amino acids long. The CDR3 is CASSDGPSDTQYF. CDR3 nucleotide sequence: TGCGCCAGCAGCGATGGGCCGTCGGATACGCAGTATTTT.

The chain is built from TRBV12-3 or TRBV12-4 and TRBJ2-7; the match to TRBD2 covers 11 bases. The CDR3 has 17 residues. J lost 0 bases, V lost 5 bases, and 9 bases had no gene match. The chain's CDR3 is CASSKGLAGVFSYEQYF. The CDR3, as DNA: TGTGCCAGCAGTAAAGGACTAGCGGGCGTCTTCTCCTACGAGCAGTACTTC.

The gene calls are TRBV12-3 or TRBV12-4 and TRBJ2-1; D gene ambiguous. This CDR3 region has 12 residues. Trimming pared 7 bases from V and 10 bases from J, leaving 14 bases between. CDR3 residues: CASTLTWGEQFF. In DNA, the CDR3 is TGTGCCAGCACGCTAACATGGGGAGAGCAGTTCTTC.

The chain has TRBV5-1 and TRBJ2-5; 7 nucleotides agree with TRBD2. CDR1 and CDR2 from the germline V gene are SGHRS and YFSETQ. The CDR3 contains 14 residues. The junction had 4 bases not matched to a gene; V was cut back by 4 bases and J by 1 base. The chain's CDR3 is CASSLRGVQETQYF. CDR3 bases: TGCGCCAGCAGCCTCCGGGGGGTCCAAGAGACCCAGTACTTC.